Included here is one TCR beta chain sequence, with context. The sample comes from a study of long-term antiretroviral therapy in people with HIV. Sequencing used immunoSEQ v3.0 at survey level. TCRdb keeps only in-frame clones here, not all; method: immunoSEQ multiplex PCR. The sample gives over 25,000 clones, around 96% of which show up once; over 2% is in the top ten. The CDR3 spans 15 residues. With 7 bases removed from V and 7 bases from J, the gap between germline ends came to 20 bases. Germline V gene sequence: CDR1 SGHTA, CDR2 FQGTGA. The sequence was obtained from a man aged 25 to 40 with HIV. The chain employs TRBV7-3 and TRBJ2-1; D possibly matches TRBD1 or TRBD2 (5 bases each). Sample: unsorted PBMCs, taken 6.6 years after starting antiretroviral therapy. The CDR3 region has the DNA TGTGCCAGCAAGAACTTTCCGGGACCACAGAATGAGCAGTTCTTC. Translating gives CASKNFPGPQNEQFF.